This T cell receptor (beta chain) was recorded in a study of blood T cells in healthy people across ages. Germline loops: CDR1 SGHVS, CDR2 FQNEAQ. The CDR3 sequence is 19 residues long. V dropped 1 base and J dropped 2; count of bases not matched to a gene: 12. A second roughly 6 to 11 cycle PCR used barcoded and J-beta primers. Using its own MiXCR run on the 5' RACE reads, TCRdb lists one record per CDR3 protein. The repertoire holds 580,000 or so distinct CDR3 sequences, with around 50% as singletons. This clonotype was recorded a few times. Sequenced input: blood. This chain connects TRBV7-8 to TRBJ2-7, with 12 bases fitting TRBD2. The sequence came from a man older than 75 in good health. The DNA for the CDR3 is TGTGCCAGCAGCTTAGGGCTCAGCTTGACTAGCGGGAGCACCTACGAGCAGTACTTC. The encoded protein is CASSLGLSLTSGSTYEQYF.